This T cell receptor beta chain derives from a study of long-term antiretroviral therapy in people with HIV. Running of the v3.0 immunoSEQ assay took place at survey level. Assay: immunoSEQ multiplex PCR; the TCRdb copy retains only in-frame clones and omits some. The sample carries more than 30,000 clones, roughly 77% recorded once. CDR1 is MDHEN, CDR2 SYDVKM, per germline. V shed 5 bases and J shed 0 bases, with 13 bases lying between them. This CDR3 is 15 amino acids long. The study's findings and limits: Clones expanded before ART dominated the repertoire at all time points.

At least two post-ART and at least one pre-ART PBMC sample were available for each donor. Before DNA extraction, about 1-11 million cryopreserved PBMC were held in the samples. Comments on this clone: The antigen is undetermined.

The sample in question was unsorted PBMCs, obtained 1.9 years after starting antiretroviral therapy. V usage is TRBV28 and J usage is TRBJ1-1; D perhaps matches TRBD1 (6 bases). The sequence derives from a man aged 18 to 35 with HIV. The CDR3, as DNA: TGTGCCAGCAGTCTCGAACAGGGCGTGAACACTGAAGCTTTCTTT. Its translation is CASSLEQGVNTEAFF.